This T cell receptor (beta chain) stems from a study of shared T cell receptors in the human thymus. CDR3 length: 16 residues. V was shortened by 6 bases and J by 2 bases, with 14 bases between the two germline ends. Germline lookup yields CDR1 SGHAT and CDR2 FQNNGV. Libraries were prepared by immunoSEQ multiplex PCR; TCRdb keeps only in-frame clonotypes and omits some of them. Here the sample spans some 640,000 clones, roughly 86% being singletons. The data also belong to a second study, concerning human thymus T cells. That publication notes: It was from resections taken during corrective heart surgery that the thymus tissue came. An apparent bias in V and J gene usage was seen in thymic and blood repertoires. As related research reported, thymic repertoires overlapped highly among unrelated individuals.

The receptor comes from a boy in the first two years of life with a congenital heart defect. The rearrangement links TRBV11-2 to TRBJ2-6; a possible D gene is TRBD1 (7 bases). Sequenced input: thymocytes. The CDR3 coding sequence is TGTGCCAGCAGTTCTGACAGGGAGGCTGGGGCCAACGTCCTGACTTTC. Translated: CASSSDREAGANVLTF.